These 20 T cell receptor beta chains were all obtained from the same sample, sequenced in a study of T and B cells in COVID-19 patients. From blood, roughly 220-550 ng of genomic DNA served as TRB template. TRB rearrangements were amplified by multiplex PCR with BIOMED2 TRB-A/B primers. TCRdb reanalysed the multiplex PCR reads using MiXCR and keeps one entry per CDR3 protein. Of approximately 9,500 distinct CDR3 sequences in the sample, around 28% were seen once. The sequenced material came from blood. Receptor source: a human donor who had recovered from COVID-19.

This clonotype occurred a few times. CDR3 in amino acids: CASSLGGWGSQETQYF. The CDR3 coding sequence is TGTGCCAGCAGCTTAGGGGGGTGGGGTAGCCAAGAGACCCAGTACTTC. This rearrangement joins TRBV7-6 to TRBJ2-5; tentatively, D is TRBD1 or TRBD2 (5 bases each). Trimming left V 1 base short and J 1 base short, with 13 bases between. The CDR3 loop spans 16 amino acids. Germline-derived CDR1 and CDR2 are SGHVS and FNYEAQ. Using reference TRBV7-6 and TRBJ2-5 for the parts outside the CDR3, the full variable domain is GAGVSQSPRYKVTKRGQDVALRCDPISGHVSLYWYRQALGQGPEFLTYFNYEAQQDKSGLPNDRFSAERPEGSISTLTIQRTEQRDSAMYRCASSLGGWGSQETQYFGPGTRLLVL.

A few counts support this clonotype. The V and J genes are TRBV6-2 or TRBV6-3 and TRBJ2-7; D is undetermined. CDR1 is MNHEY, CDR2 SVGEGT, per germline. V lost 5 bases, J lost 5 bases, and 7 bases lay in between. This CDR3 contains 11 residues. CDR3 residues: CASSPWDEQYF. In DNA, the CDR3 is TGTGCCAGCAGTCCCTGGGACGAGCAGTACTTC.

This clonotype turned up a few times. The chain carries TRBV6-5 and TRBJ1-1; TRBD1 matches 7 bases. The V gene end was trimmed by 0 bases and the J gene end by 3 bases; junction bases not matched to a gene: 10. The V gene's germline CDR1 is MNHEY and CDR2 SVGAGI. This CDR3 spans 17 amino acids. CDR3 coding DNA: TGTGCCAGCAGTTACTCAGGGAGGGGGCGTTGGTACACTGAAGCTTTCTTT. This translates into CASSYSGRGRWYTEAFF.

This rearrangement joins TRBV5-6 to TRBJ2-7; TRBD2 agrees at 10 bases. The CDR3 extends over 17 amino acids. Germline V gene sequence: CDR1 SGHDT, CDR2 YYEEEE. The J segment lost 0 bases and the V segment lost 0 bases, leaving 6 bases of the junction unmatched. The CDR3 sequence: CASSLGLAGAYSYEQYF. In DNA, the CDR3 is TGTGCCAGCAGCTTGGGACTAGCGGGCGCTTACTCCTACGAGCAGTACTTC.

In regard to this clonotype: A read error may be the cause here, since a much bigger clone is one base away. The V gene is TRBV6-5, the J gene TRBJ2-1; maybe TRBD1 (8 bases). The CDR3 extends over 16 amino acids. CDR1 is MNHEY, CDR2 SVGAGI, per germline. V was pared by 5 bases and J by 13 bases, with 27 bases between. CDR3 nucleotides: TGTGCCAGCAGTCCCAGGATGACAGGGGAGGGAGAGACCCAGTTCTTC. This gives the protein CASSPRMTGEGETQFF.

The rearrangement joins TRBV5-4 to TRBJ2-1; the D is unclear. This CDR3 is built from 15 residues. V was pared by 4 bases and J by 4 bases, with 15 bases between. The germline gives CDR1 SGHNT, CDR2 YYREEE (reference sequence). The CDR3 nucleotides read TGTGCCAGCAGCCTAGACAAGGCTATGTACAATGAGCAGTTCTTC. Protein sequence: CASSLDKAMYNEQFF.

By proportion, this clonotype is medium-sized. The rearrangement joins TRBV29-1 to TRBJ1-2, with TRBD1 as a possible D gene (5 bases). The CDR3 extends over 12 amino acids. Per the germline V gene, CDR1 is SQVTM and CDR2 is ANQGSEA. The V end lost 3 bases, the J end lost 7 bases, and 12 bases lay between the germline ends. The CDR3 region has the DNA TGCAGCGTTGATTTCGGGGCGTCTGGCTACACCTTC. It specifies CSVDFGASGYTF.

V usage is TRBV28 and J usage is TRBJ2-1, with D uncertain. The V gene lost 4 bases and the J gene lost 4 bases, with 11 bases spanning the gap. The germline CDR1 and CDR2 sequences are MDHEN and SYDVKM. The CDR3 length is 14 residues. The DNA for the CDR3 is TGTGCCAGCAGTTGGGCGGTGAGTTACAATGAGCAGTTCTTC. This codes for CASSWAVSYNEQFF. Based on the CDR3 plus reference TRBV28 and TRBJ2-1, the full variable domain is DVKVTQSSRYLVKRTGEKVFLECVQDMDHENMFWYRQDPGLGLRLIYFSYDVKMKEKGDIPEGYSVSREKKERFSLILESASTNQTSMYLCASSWAVSYNEQFFGPGTRLTVL.

The table lists this clonotype with a few counts. This chain's CDR3 is CASSEGAGTYGYTF. In DNA form, the CDR3 reads TGTGCCAGCAGTGAGGGGGCAGGAACCTATGGCTACACCTTC. V gene TRBV6-2 or TRBV6-3 combines with J gene TRBJ1-2; TRBD1 aligns across 7 bases. The CDR3 runs to 14 residues. The germline V gene encodes CDR1 MNHEY and CDR2 SVGEGT. After removal of 5 bases from V and 4 bases from J, the junction contained 7 bases not matched to a gene.

This clonotype is medium-sized in the sample. The gene calls are TRBV6-2 or TRBV6-3 and TRBJ2-5, with a weak D call TRBD1 (5 bases). The V gene's germline CDR1 is MNHEY and CDR2 SVGEGT. The CDR3 is 14 amino acids. V was pared by 3 bases and J by 2 bases, with 10 bases between. DNA of the CDR3: TGTGCCAGCAGTTATTTGCAGGGTCAAGAGACCCAGTACTTC. Protein sequence: CASSYLQGQETQYF.

This clonotype is a singleton in its sample. One end of the junction does not line up with germline, which may come from a read error. The rearrangement links TRBV14 to TRBJ2-1, with 8 bases aligning to TRBD2. Germline loops: CDR1 SGHDN, CDR2 FVKESK. The CDR3 consists of 18 residues. The CDR3, as DNA: TGTGCCAGCAGTCAAGGGGCGGGGGGCACCCTCTCCTACAATGAGCAGTTCTTC. Translation gives CASSQGAGGTLSYNEQFF.

The V and J genes are TRBV20-1 and TRBJ2-1; D remains ambiguous. The J call may be in error: the DNA end matches TRBJ2-7 better. The CDR3 loop spans 13 amino acids. Germline CDR1 is DFQATT and CDR2 is SNEGSKA (reference sequence). Here the CDR3 DNA reads TGCAGTGCTAGAGTAAGTACGGTCTACGAGCAGTACTTC. It encodes CSARVSTVYEQYF.

This clonotype turned up a few times. The chain recombines TRBV12-3 or TRBV12-4 with TRBJ1-4, with 7 positions matching TRBD1. Losses at the gene ends were 4 bases for V and 7 bases for J; bases not matched to a gene: 9. This CDR3 region has 15 residues. CDR3 loop: CASSSYRGRGEKLFF. The CDR3 DNA reads TGTGCCAGCAGTTCCTATAGGGGGCGCGGTGAAAAACTGTTTTTT.

By share, this clonotype ranks as medium-sized. The chain uses TRBV12-3 or TRBV12-4 and TRBJ2-3; a possible D gene is TRBD2 (6 bases). CDR3 length: 15 amino acids. Deletions cut 5 bases from V and 4 bases from J, with 16 bases between. The CDR3 DNA follows: TGTGCCAGCAGTCCCCCGGGAGACGTCGCAGATACGCAGTATTTT. Its translation is CASSPPGDVADTQYF.

This chain connects TRBV7-9 to TRBJ1-4; a weak D match, TRBD1 (5 bases). The V end lost 5 bases, the J end lost 8 bases, and 18 bases lay between the germline ends. This CDR3 has 15 amino acids. The germline gives CDR1 SEHNR, CDR2 FQNEAQ (reference sequence). In nucleotides, the CDR3 is TGTGCCAGCAGCGATGGATGGGGCGGCGGCGAAAAACTGTTTTTT. Its translation: CASSDGWGGGEKLFF.

This clonotype occurred a few times. The rearrangement joins TRBV6-2 or TRBV6-3 to TRBJ2-5; 7 bases line up with TRBD1. V lost 6 bases and J lost 0; bases outside the gene matches: 7. The CDR3 runs 15 residues. Germline CDR1 MNHEY, CDR2 SVGEGT. CDR3 DNA sequence: TGTGCCAGCAGCCAGACAGGGCCGGACCAAGAGACCCAGTACTTC. This encodes CASSQTGPDQETQYF.

This clonotype has more than one count but fewer than ten. V and J are TRBV30 and TRBJ2-4, with TRBD1 matching 7 bases. The germline gives CDR1 GTSNPN, CDR2 SVGIG (reference sequence). V gave up 2 bases and J gave up 1 base; unmatched junction bases: 14. CDR3 length equals 18 residues. CDR3 in DNA: TGTGCCTGGAGTCCAATAAACAGGGGATCCACGGCCAAAAACATTCAGTACTTC. This codes for CAWSPINRGSTAKNIQYF. Based on the CDR3 plus reference TRBV30 and TRBJ2-4, the full variable domain is SQTIHQWPATLVQPVGSPLSLECTVEGTSNPNLYWYRQAAGRGLQLLFYSVGIGQISSEVPQNLSASRPQDRQFILSSKKLLLSDSGFYLCAWSPINRGSTAKNIQYFGAGTRLSVL.

The chain couples TRBV18 to TRBJ2-3; D is unclear. The V end lost 3 bases, the J end lost 3 bases, and 7 bases lay between the germline ends. CDR3 length: 13 amino acids. The V gene's germline CDR1 is KGHSH and CDR2 LQKENI. CDR3 protein: CASSPSITDTQYF. DNA of the CDR3: TGTGCCAGCTCACCCAGTATTACAGATACGCAGTATTTT.

The V gene is TRBV5-4, the J gene TRBJ2-2; 12 positions agree with TRBD2. This CDR3 has 15 amino acids. V trimming: 4 bases; J trimming: 4 bases; junction bases outside the gene matches: 2. Looked up from germline, CDR1 is SGHNT and CDR2 is YYREEE (reference sequence). CDR3 bases: TGTGCCAGCAGCCTAGCGGGAGGGGCCACCGGGGAGCTGTTTTTT. Encoded protein: CASSLAGGATGELFF.

In its sample, this clonotype was seen many times. This rearrangement joins TRBV18 to TRBJ2-7; D is unclear. The CDR3 covers 11 residues. The ends were cut back, 4 bases at V and 1 base at J, with 2 bases in the middle. The germline gives CDR1 KGHSH, CDR2 LQKENI. CDR3: CASSHSYEQYF. The DNA of the CDR3 is TGTGCCAGCTCACATTCCTACGAGCAGTACTTC.